This TCR beta chain was captured in a study of T cells after yellow fever vaccination. Study-level points and caveats: A small share of clonotypes appeared in both CD4 and CD8 compartments.

About this clonotype: Its antigen is not known.

TCRdb re-called the 5' RACE reads through MiXCR, storing one row per CDR3 protein. The sample lists 340,000 or so distinct CDR3 sequences, under 15% occurring once. The junction had 3 bases not matched to a gene; V was cut back by 0 bases and J by 8 bases. The CDR3 is made up of 13 amino acids. CDR1 is KGHSH and CDR2 is LQKENI in the germline V gene. The chain employs TRBV18 and TRBJ1-2, with 7 bases lining up with TRBD1. The receptor was derived from a young man who received the YFV17D yellow fever vaccine. Sample: CD4+ T cells sorted from PBMCs, taken 15 days after the yellow fever booster vaccination. CDR3 DNA sequence: TGTGCCAGCTCACCACCGGGACAGCGGGGCTACACCTTC. Protein: CASSPPGQRGYTF. The full variable domain, with the rest looked up from reference TRBV18 and TRBJ1-2, is NAGVMQNPRHLVRRRGQEARLRCSPMKGHSHVYWYRQLPEEGLKFMVYLQKENIIDESGMPKERFSAEFPKEGPSILRIQQVVRGDSAAYFCASSPPGQRGYTFGSGTRLTVV.